This T cell receptor beta chain was identified in a study of chemoradiotherapy in HPV16-positive cancers. Produced via immunoSEQ multiplex PCR; TCRdb's table is partial and in-frame only. The sample holds thousands of clones; approximately 73% are singletons and the top ten take approximately 33%. Germline CDR1 SEHNR, CDR2 FQNEAQ (reference sequence). The CDR3 consists of 14 residues. The V and J ends lost 7 bases and 6 bases respectively, with 18 bases between them. This chain connects TRBV7-9 to TRBJ1-2, with D maybe TRBD1 (5 bases). The TCR originated in a human donor with HPV-associated anogenital cancer. Sample collection occurred from a patient who underwent chemoradiotherapy. In DNA, the CDR3 is TGTGCCAGCACCCCGGAGGGACGTCTGGATGGCTACACCTTC. Amino acid sequence: CASTPEGRLDGYTF.